The 28 T cell receptor beta chains presented below share a single source sample, sequenced in a study of T-cell reconstitution after alpha-beta-depleted transplantation in children. Unique molecular identifiers were incorporated during preparation of the TCRbeta library. TCRdb ran MiXCR on the PCR reads and lists one entry per CDR3 protein. The sample records under 750,000 distinct CDR3 sequences, approximately 22% being singletons. The sequencing here drew on PBMCs, mostly from graft donor cells, taken 360 days after TCRalphabeta/CD19-depleted stem cell transplant. These receptors all stem from a boy under three years old who had a stem cell transplant for acute myeloid leukemia, so the T cells may come from the graft donor.

This clonotype was counted at least ten times. The chain is built from TRBV7-9 and TRBJ2-7; D ambiguous. This CDR3 has 13 residues. V gave up 5 bases and J gave up 4 bases, with 12 bases separating them. The germline V gene has CDR1 SEHNR and CDR2 FQNEAQ (reference sequence). This chain's CDR3 is CASSPPGAYEQYF. CDR3 bases: TGTGCCAGCAGCCCCCCAGGAGCTTACGAGCAGTACTTC.

This clonotype was picked up many times. V usage is TRBV9 and J usage is TRBJ1-1; D is uncertain. Germline CDR1 and CDR2: SGDLS and YYNGEE. Trimming took 1 base from V and 0 from J, leaving 4 bases between them. The CDR3 totals 13 residues. The CDR3 sequence: CASSVQMNTEAFF. The CDR3 region has the DNA TGTGCCAGCAGCGTACAGATGAACACTGAAGCTTTCTTT.

This clonotype has a handful of counts. The chain carries TRBV7-6 and TRBJ2-1; the D gene is possibly TRBD2 (6 bases). V lost 5 bases and J lost 5, with 16 bases in between. The V gene's germline CDR1 is SGHVS and CDR2 FNYEAQ. The CDR3 consists of 15 residues. Here the CDR3 DNA reads TGTGCCAGCAGCCTAAGGCTAGCGACAAACAATGAGCAGTTCTTC. Translated: CASSLRLATNNEQFF.

The chain uses TRBV10-3 and TRBJ2-5; D could derive from TRBD1 or TRBD2 (5 bases each). V lost 0 bases to trimming and J lost 4 bases, with 12 bases between them. This CDR3 region has 15 residues. Germline loops: CDR1 ENHRY, CDR2 SYGVKD. The CDR3 region is CAISESTFGGETQYF. Here the CDR3 DNA reads TGTGCCATCAGTGAGTCTACGTTTGGGGGAGAGACCCAGTACTTC.

The chain couples TRBV20-1 to TRBJ2-3; D might be TRBD2 (6 bases). Trimming stripped 1 base from V and 6 bases from J, with 14 bases between. In germline, CDR1 is DFQATT, CDR2 SNEGSKA (reference sequence). This CDR3 has 14 residues. DNA for the CDR3: TGCAGTGCTAGAGGCGGGGCCGCCAAGGATACGCAGTATTTT. It yields the protein CSARGGAAKDTQYF.

This chain uses TRBV11-2 with TRBJ2-3; a possible D gene is TRBD1 (6 bases). Germline V gene data show CDR1 as SGHAT and CDR2 as FQNNGV. V was shortened by 3 bases and J by 0 bases, with 10 bases between the two germline ends. The length of the CDR3 is 15 residues. CDR3 loop: CASSFRDTSTDTQYF. The CDR3 bases are TGTGCCAGCAGCTTCAGGGACACTAGCACAGATACGCAGTATTTT.

In DNA form, the CDR3 reads TGTGCCAGCAGCTTAGTCAGCTGGGGCAGGGACAATGAGCAGTTCTTC. Protein product: CASSLVSWGRDNEQFF. This rearrangement joins TRBV11-1 to TRBJ2-1, with D maybe TRBD1 (5 bases). The V and J ends lost 1 base and 5 bases respectively, with 15 bases between them. Germline CDR1 and CDR2: SGHAT and FQDESV (reference sequence). The CDR3 contains 16 residues. The full variable domain, in which reference TRBV11-1 and TRBJ2-1 provide the parts outside the CDR3, is EAEVAQSPRYKITEKSQAVAFWCDPISGHATLYWYRQILGQGPELLVQFQDESVVDDSQLPKDRFSAERLKGVDSTLKIQPAELGDSAMYLCASSLVSWGRDNEQFFGPGTRLTVL.

The V gene is TRBV19, the J gene TRBJ2-3; the D gene could be TRBD1 or TRBD2 (5 bases each). V lost 3 bases to trimming and J lost 0 bases, with 19 bases between them. Germline V gene data show CDR1 as LNHDA and CDR2 as SQIVND (reference sequence). The CDR3 consists of 18 residues. CDR3 DNA: TGTGCCAGTAGTATTTTCTTGGCAGGGAGTGTGAGCACAGATACGCAGTATTTT. This codes for CASSIFLAGSVSTDTQYF.

This clonotype was found many times. The V call is TRBV11-3, the J call TRBJ2-5; D is uncertain. The CDR3 has 13 residues. V was clipped by 4 bases and J by 2 bases, with 8 bases between them. Germline CDR1 and CDR2: SGHNT and YENEEA. CDR3 region: CASSWVEQETQYF. The CDR3, as DNA: TGTGCCAGCAGCTGGGTAGAGCAAGAGACCCAGTACTTC.

V gene TRBV10-3 combines with J gene TRBJ2-5; 8 bases are a match to TRBD2. CDR1 is ENHRY, CDR2 SYGVKD, per germline. CDR3 length: 13 residues. With V trimmed by 11 bases and J by 4 bases, 9 bases remained unmatched. CDR3 coding DNA: TGTGCCCTATCGGGGGGGGCTGGAGAGACCCAGTACTTC. It yields the protein CALSGGAGETQYF.

This clonotype was recorded at least ten times. The rearrangement uses TRBV5-1 and TRBJ2-4, with D perhaps matching TRBD2 (7 bases). The V gene lost 0 bases and the J gene lost 8 bases, with 18 bases spanning the gap. Germline V gene data show CDR1 as SGHRS and CDR2 as YFSETQ. This CDR3 comprises 16 residues. CDR3 sequence: CASSLERTGGRDIQYF. DNA for the CDR3: TGCGCCAGCAGCTTGGAAAGGACGGGGGGCCGGGACATTCAGTACTTC.

CDR3 sequence reads: CASSFLGREDTGELFF. CDR3 in DNA: TGTGCCAGCAGCTTTTTGGGAAGGGAGGACACCGGGGAGCTGTTTTTT. The chain couples TRBV7-9 to TRBJ2-2; TRBD2 might be the D (6 bases). CDR3 length equals 16 residues. V lost 3 bases, J lost 3 bases, and 14 bases lay in between. CDR1 and CDR2 (germline): SEHNR, FQNEAQ (reference sequence).

The chain links TRBV20-1 to TRBJ2-3; 8 bases are shared with TRBD2. Losses at the gene ends were 6 bases for V and 3 bases for J; bases not matched to a gene: 8. The CDR3 spans 14 residues. The germline V gene has CDR1 DFQATT and CDR2 SNEGSKA (reference sequence). The CDR3: CSAEPGGLTDTQYF. In DNA form, the CDR3 reads TGCAGTGCGGAGCCGGGGGGGCTAACAGATACGCAGTATTTT.

This clonotype was observed a handful of times. The chain is built from TRBV6-1 and TRBJ2-6; D is tentatively TRBD1 or TRBD2 (6 bases each). Germline V lookup: CDR1 MNHNS, CDR2 SASEGT. CDR3 length: 16 amino acids. The V and J ends lost 7 bases and 3 bases respectively, with 16 bases between them. The CDR3 DNA reads as TGTGCCAGCACCATTCGACGGGGGCTTGGGGCCAACGTCCTGACTTTC. Protein product: CASTIRRGLGANVLTF.

This clonotype was observed a few times. The gene calls are TRBV28 and TRBJ2-5; TRBD1 is a possible D gene (6 bases). The CDR3 totals 14 residues. The V and J ends lost 6 bases and 4 bases respectively, with 15 bases between them. Looked up from germline, CDR1 is MDHEN and CDR2 is SYDVKM. This chain's CDR3 is CASSFAQGRETQYF. CDR3 coding DNA: TGTGCCAGCAGCTTCGCCCAGGGGCGAGAGACCCAGTACTTC.

In this sample, this clonotype turned up a few times. The chain employs TRBV5-5 and TRBJ2-7, with TRBD2 identical over 14 bases. V was pared by 5 bases and J by 6 bases, with 13 bases of the junction left unmatched. The CDR3 is made up of 17 amino acids. Germline values: CDR1 SGHKS, CDR2 YYEKEE (reference sequence). The CDR3 DNA follows: TGTGCCAGCAGTTCCCTGACTAGCGGGGGGGCGGTAGCCGAGCAGTACTTC. Its protein is CASSSLTSGGAVAEQYF.

The chain is built from TRBV10-2 and TRBJ2-1; D unclear. Trimming left V 6 bases short and J 4 bases short, with 13 bases between. CDR3 size: 14 residues. Germline loops: CDR1 WSHSY, CDR2 SAAADI. The CDR3 DNA follows: TGCGCCAGCAGGATCAGTCACCTTTACAATGAGCAGTTCTTC. Its protein is CASRISHLYNEQFF.

About this clonotype: A read error is possible here, since a much larger clone lies one base away. The chain links TRBV5-4 to TRBJ2-1; D possibly corresponds to TRBD1 (5 bases). The CDR3 consists of 13 residues. CDR1 and CDR2 from the germline V gene are SGHNT and YYREEE (reference sequence). Trimming removed 0 bases at V and 6 bases at J, with 7 bases between. The CDR3 DNA is TGTGCCAGCAGCTTGGAGGGGCTCAATGAGCAGTTCTTC. Translating gives CASSLEGLNEQFF.

Only a few counts were recorded for this clonotype. The chain carries TRBV20-1 and TRBJ2-1; 14 nucleotides match TRBD2. The CDR3 spans 14 residues. Trimming removed 5 bases from V and 9 bases from J; junction bases left unmatched: 6. The germline CDR1 and CDR2 sequences are DFQATT and SNEGSKA (reference sequence). The CDR3: CSAETSGGASEQFF. The CDR3 nucleotides are TGCAGTGCTGAGACTAGCGGGGGGGCCTCTGAGCAGTTCTTC.

This clonotype has just a few counts. CDR3 in amino acids: CSVALVGTGAGYTF. In nucleotides, the CDR3 is TGCAGCGTTGCCCTCGTCGGGACAGGAGCTGGCTACACCTTC. The chain joins TRBV29-1 to TRBJ1-2, with 8 bases matching TRBD1. Trimming took 4 bases from V and 7 from J; bases not matched to a gene: 11. Germline CDR1 and CDR2: SQVTM and ANQGSEA. CDR3 length: 14 amino acids.

V and J are TRBV7-9 and TRBJ2-3, with D possibly matching TRBD1 (5 bases). The ends were cut back, 1 base at V and 3 bases at J, with 11 bases in the middle. The CDR3 runs 15 residues. Germline CDR1 and CDR2: SEHNR and FQNEAQ (reference sequence). CDR3 residues: CASSLVQASTDTQYF. The CDR3 DNA sequence: TGTGCCAGCAGCTTAGTACAGGCTTCTACAGATACGCAGTATTTT.

The chain is built from TRBV7-8 and TRBJ1-5; D not certain. CDR1 is SGHVS and CDR2 is FQNEAQ in the germline V gene. CDR3 length equals 15 residues. V lost 1 base, J lost 7 bases, and 14 bases lay in between. CDR3 in amino acids: CASSLGQVEYQPQHF. The CDR3 nucleotides are TGTGCCAGCAGCTTAGGGCAGGTCGAATACCAGCCCCAGCATTTT. The whole variable domain, remainder taken from reference TRBV7-8 and TRBJ1-5, is GAGVSQSPRYKVAKRGQDVALRCDPISGHVSLFWYQQALGQGPEFLTYFQNEAQLDKSGLPSDRFFAERPEGSVSTLKIQRTQQEDSAVYLCASSLGQVEYQPQHFGDGTRLSIL.

This clonotype was observed a handful of times. The gene calls are TRBV12-3 or TRBV12-4 and TRBJ1-1; D is possibly TRBD1 (5 bases). V was trimmed by 6 bases and J by 2 bases, leaving 13 bases between them. The CDR3 totals 14 residues. The CDR3 nucleotides are TGTGCCAGCAGCTGGGCCGGGGGAAACACTGAAGCTTTCTTT. It specifies CASSWAGGNTEAFF.

This clonotype has only a few counts. The chain uses TRBV20-1 and TRBJ1-5, with D perhaps TRBD1 (6 bases). Germline-derived CDR1 and CDR2 are DFQATT and SNEGSKA (reference sequence). Trimming took 5 bases from V and 4 from J, leaving 9 bases between them. The CDR3 loop spans 12 amino acids. CDR3 residues: CSASQGNQPQHF. Here the CDR3 DNA reads TGCAGTGCTTCCCAGGGGAATCAGCCCCAGCATTTT.

This clonotype came up a few times. This chain uses TRBV9 with TRBJ2-7; 7 positions agree with TRBD1. Germline V gene lookup returns CDR1 SGDLS and CDR2 YYNGEE. Losses at the gene ends were 0 bases for V and 3 bases for J; bases not matched to a gene: 3. The CDR3 runs to 14 residues. This CDR3 is CASSVEGADYEQYF. The CDR3 bases are TGTGCCAGCAGCGTAGAGGGGGCAGACTACGAGCAGTACTTC.

Concerning this clonotype itself: Relative to the germline gene, one junction end is altered; a read error may explain this. The rearrangement joins TRBV20-1 to TRBJ2-5, with D possibly matching TRBD2 (5 bases). CDR3 size: 13 residues. CDR1 is DFQATT, CDR2 SNEGSKA, per germline (reference sequence). In DNA form, the CDR3 reads TGCAGTGCTAGAGGGGAGAATCAAGAGACCCAGTGCTTC. Translating it yields CSARGENQETQCF.

The table lists this clonotype with a few counts. The V call is TRBV12-3 or TRBV12-4, the J call TRBJ2-2; no reliable D call. V was pared by 0 bases and J by 7 bases, with 6 bases between. The length of the CDR3 is 13 residues. The CDR3 loop is CASSLAPFGELFF. The CDR3 bases are TGTGCCAGCAGTTTAGCTCCTTTCGGGGAGCTGTTTTTT.

The sample holds a few counts of this clonotype. The rearrangement joins TRBV6-2 or TRBV6-3 to TRBJ2-2; possibly TRBD1 for D (5 bases). There are 16 residues in the CDR3. V lost 4 bases and J 0 bases, leaving 12 bases between the germline ends. Per germline, CDR1 MNHEY and CDR2 SVGEGT. CDR3 in amino acids: CASSLVQGPNTGELFF. CDR3 DNA: TGTGCCAGCAGTTTGGTTCAGGGTCCGAACACCGGGGAGCTGTTTTTT.